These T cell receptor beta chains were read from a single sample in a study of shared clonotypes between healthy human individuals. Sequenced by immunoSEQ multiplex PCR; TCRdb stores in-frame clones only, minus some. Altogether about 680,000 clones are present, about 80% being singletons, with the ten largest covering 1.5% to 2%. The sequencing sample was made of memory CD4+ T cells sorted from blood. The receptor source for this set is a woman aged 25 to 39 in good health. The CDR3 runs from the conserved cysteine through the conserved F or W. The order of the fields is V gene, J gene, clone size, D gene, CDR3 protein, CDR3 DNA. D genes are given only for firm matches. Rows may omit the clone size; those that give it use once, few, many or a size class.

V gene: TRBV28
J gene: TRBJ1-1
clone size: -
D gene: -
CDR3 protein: CASSRLTVKSSTEAFF
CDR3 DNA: TGTGCCAGCAGCCGCCTGACAGTAAAGTCTAGCACTGAAGCTTTCTTT

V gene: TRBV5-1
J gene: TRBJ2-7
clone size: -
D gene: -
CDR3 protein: CASSALAGAGYEQYF
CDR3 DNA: TGCGCCAGCAGCGCCCTCGCCGGGGCAGGGTACGAGCAGTACTTC

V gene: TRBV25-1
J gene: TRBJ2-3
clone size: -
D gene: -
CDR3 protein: CASSERVITNADTQYF
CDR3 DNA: TGTGCCAGCAGTGAAAGGGTGATTACTAATGCAGATACGCAGTATTTT

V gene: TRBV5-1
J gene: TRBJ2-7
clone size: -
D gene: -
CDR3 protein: CASSLEGQKGGEQYF
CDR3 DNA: TGCGCCAGCAGCCTGGAGGGACAGAAGGGTGGCGAGCAGTACTTC

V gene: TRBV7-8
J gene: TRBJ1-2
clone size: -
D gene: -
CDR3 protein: CASRSTRWHGYTF
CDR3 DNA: TGTGCCAGCAGGTCGACACGCTGGCATGGCTACACCTTC

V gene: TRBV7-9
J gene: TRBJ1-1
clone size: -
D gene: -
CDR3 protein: CASSLVTPGGEAFF
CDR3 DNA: TGTGCCAGCAGCTTAGTTACACCCGGAGGAGAAGCTTTCTTT

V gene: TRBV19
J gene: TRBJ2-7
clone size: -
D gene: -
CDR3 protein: CASSMQRAGPGEQYF
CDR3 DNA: TGTGCCAGTAGTATGCAACGGGCCGGACCGGGCGAGCAGTACTTC

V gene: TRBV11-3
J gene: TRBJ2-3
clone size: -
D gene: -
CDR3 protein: CASSYTDRGTQYF
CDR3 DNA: TGTGCCAGCAGCTACACGGACCGAGGGACGCAGTATTTT

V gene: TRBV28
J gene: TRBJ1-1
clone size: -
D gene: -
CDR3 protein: CASSPYKGITEAFF
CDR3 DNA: TGTGCCAGCAGTCCATATAAAGGGATCACTGAAGCTTTCTTT

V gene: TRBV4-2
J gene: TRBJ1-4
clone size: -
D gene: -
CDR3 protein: CASSQEWPGEGTATNEKLFF
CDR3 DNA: TGTGCCAGCAGCCAAGAATGGCCAGGGGAAGGGACTGCAACTAATGAAAAACTGTTTTTT

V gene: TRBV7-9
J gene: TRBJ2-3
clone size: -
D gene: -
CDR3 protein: CASSLGVDTDTQYF
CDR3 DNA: TGTGCCAGCAGCTTAGGCGTAGACACAGATACGCAGTATTTT

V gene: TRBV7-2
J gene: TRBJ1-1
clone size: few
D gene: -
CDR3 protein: CASSSETSEAFF
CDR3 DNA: TGTGCCAGCAGCTCAGAGACATCTGAAGCTTTCTTT

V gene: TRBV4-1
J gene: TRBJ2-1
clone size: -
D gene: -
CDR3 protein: CASSHILPSYNEQFF
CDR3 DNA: TGCGCCAGCAGCCATATACTACCGTCCTACAATGAGCAGTTCTTC

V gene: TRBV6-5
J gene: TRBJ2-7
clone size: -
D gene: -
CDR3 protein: CASRDRGTYEQYF
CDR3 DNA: TGTGCCAGCAGGGACCGGGGTACCTACGAGCAGTACTTC

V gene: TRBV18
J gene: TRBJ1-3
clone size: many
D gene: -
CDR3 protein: CASSADSSLLGNTIYF
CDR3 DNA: TGTGCCAGCTCCGCCGACAGTTCTCTCTTGGGAAACACCATATATTTT

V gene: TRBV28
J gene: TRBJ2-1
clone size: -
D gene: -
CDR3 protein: CASSLPNNREQFF
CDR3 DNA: TGTGCCAGCAGTTTACCTAATAACCGGGAGCAGTTCTTC

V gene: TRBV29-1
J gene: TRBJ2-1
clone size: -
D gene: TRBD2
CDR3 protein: CSVEDRGGFDNEQFF
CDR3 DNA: TGCAGCGTTGAAGATCGCGGGGGATTCGACAATGAGCAGTTCTTC

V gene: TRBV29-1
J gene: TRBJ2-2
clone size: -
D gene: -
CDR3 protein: CSGLGGTGELFF
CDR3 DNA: TGCAGCGGGCTGGGGGGCACCGGGGAGCTGTTTTTT

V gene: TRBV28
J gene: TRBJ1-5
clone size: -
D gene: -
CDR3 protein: CASKRTRARYSNQPQHF
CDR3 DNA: TGTGCCAGCAAGAGAACACGGGCAAGGTATAGCAATCAGCCCCAGCATTTT

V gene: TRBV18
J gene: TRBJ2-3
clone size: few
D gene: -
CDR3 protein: CASSPSRSTDTQYF
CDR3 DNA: TGTGCCAGCTCACCTTCTCGGAGCACAGATACGCAGTATTTT

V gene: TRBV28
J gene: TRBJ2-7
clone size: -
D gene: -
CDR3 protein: CASSSRGRGGPYEQYF
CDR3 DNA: TGTGCCAGCAGTTCCAGGGGCCGGGGCGGTCCCTACGAGCAGTACTTC

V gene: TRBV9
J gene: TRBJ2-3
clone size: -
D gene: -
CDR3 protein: CASSVSGARDTQYF
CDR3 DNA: TGTGCCAGCAGCGTCTCAGGCGCCCGCGATACGCAGTATTTT

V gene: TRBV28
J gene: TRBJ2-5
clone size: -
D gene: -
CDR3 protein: CASSLADQETQYF
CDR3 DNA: TGTGCCAGCAGTTTAGCAGACCAAGAGACCCAGTACTTC

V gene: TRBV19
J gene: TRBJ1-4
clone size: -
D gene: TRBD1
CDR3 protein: CASTQGQGAEKLFF
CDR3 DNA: TGTGCCAGTACCCAAGGGCAGGGGGCAGAAAAACTGTTTTTT